What follows is one T cell receptor beta chain and its context. As yet, its antigen is unknown. The data stem from a study of T cells expressing NK-cell markers. Across the study: CD3+CD56+NKG2C+, CD3+CD56+NKG2C- and CD3+CD56-NKG2C+ T cells, once sorted, supplied the TCR beta repertoires. Seven HCMV-seropositive donors and one seronegative donor made up the eight sequenced donors. Whole-study results and caveats: Roughly 1.0-7.0% of CD8+ T cells in 6 or 7 donors belonged to dominant NKG2C+ clonotypes.

Researchers built TCR beta cDNA using 5'RACE template switching with UMIs. With the 5' RACE reads reprocessed, TCRdb shows one record per CDR3 protein and no DNA. The repertoire table contains about 460,000 distinct CDR3 sequences. Sequencing was carried out using blood T cells: a sorted CD56 or NKG2C T cell subset, CD4+ or CD8+ T cells, or bulk PBMC T cells (not recorded which). The clonotype originates from a woman between 50 and 59 years old in good health.

The chain's CDR3 is CASSQIGQSAIQYF. The chain has TRBV14 and TRBJ2-4. The germline V gene has CDR1 SGHDN and CDR2 FVKESK. CDR3 length: 14 residues.